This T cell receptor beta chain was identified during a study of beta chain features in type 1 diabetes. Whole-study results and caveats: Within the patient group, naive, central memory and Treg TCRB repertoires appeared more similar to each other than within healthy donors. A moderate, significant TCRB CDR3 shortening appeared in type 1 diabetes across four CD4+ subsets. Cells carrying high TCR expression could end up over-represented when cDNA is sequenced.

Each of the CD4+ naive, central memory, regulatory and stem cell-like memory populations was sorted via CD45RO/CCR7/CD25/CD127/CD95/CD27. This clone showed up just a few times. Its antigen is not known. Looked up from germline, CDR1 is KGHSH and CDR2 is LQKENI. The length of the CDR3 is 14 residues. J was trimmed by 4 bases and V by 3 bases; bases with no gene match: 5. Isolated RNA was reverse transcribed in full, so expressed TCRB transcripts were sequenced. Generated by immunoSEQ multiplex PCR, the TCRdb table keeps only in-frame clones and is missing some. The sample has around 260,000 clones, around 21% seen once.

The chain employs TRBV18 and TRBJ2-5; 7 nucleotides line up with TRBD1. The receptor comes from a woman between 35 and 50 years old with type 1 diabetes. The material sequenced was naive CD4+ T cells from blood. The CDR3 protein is CASSPGQPRETQYF. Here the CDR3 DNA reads TGTGCCAGCTCACCGGGACAGCCCCGAGAGACCCAGTACTTC.